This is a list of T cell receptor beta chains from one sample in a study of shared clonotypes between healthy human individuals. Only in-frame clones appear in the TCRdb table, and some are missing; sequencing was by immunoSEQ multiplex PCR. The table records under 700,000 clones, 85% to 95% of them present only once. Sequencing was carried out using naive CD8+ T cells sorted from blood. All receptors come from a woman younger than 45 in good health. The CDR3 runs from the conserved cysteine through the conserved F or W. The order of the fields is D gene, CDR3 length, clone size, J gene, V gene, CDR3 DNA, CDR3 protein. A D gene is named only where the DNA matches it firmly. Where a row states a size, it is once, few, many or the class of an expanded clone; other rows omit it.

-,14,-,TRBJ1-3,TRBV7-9,TGTGCCAGCAGCTTAGGGGAGCTGGCGAACACCATATATTTT,CASSLGELANTIYF
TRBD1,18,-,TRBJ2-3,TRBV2,TGTGCCAGCAGTGAAGCGCCAGGATTGGGACAGGGCACAGATACGCAGTATTTT,CASSEAPGLGQGTDTQYF
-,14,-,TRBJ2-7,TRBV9,TGTGCCAGCAGCCAGGGGAAGGGTTTCTACGAGCAGTACTTC,CASSQGKGFYEQYF
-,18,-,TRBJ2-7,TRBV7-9,TGTGCCAGCAGCTCCCTCCCCCGCGGAGCGGGTTCTATCTACGAGCAGTACTTC,CASSSLPRGAGSIYEQYF
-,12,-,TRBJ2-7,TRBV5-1,TGCGCCAGCAGCTTGGTTGGTGAAGAGCAGTACTTC,CASSLVGEEQYF
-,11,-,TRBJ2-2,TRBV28,TGTGCCGTATCGGGGGCCGGGGAGCTGTTTTTT,CAVSGAGELFF
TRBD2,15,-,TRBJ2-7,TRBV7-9,TGTGCCAGCAGCTTAGTGCTAGCGGGTTTCTACGAGCAGTACTTC,CASSLVLAGFYEQYF
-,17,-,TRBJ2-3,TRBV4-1,TGCGCCAGCAGCCAAGTCCCGCCTTGGGATGGCACAGATACGCAGTATTTT,CASSQVPPWDGTDTQYF
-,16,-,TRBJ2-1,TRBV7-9,TGTGCCAGCAGCCAACCGGGCCCCCTACTTCACAATGAGCAGTTCTTC,CASSQPGPLLHNEQFF
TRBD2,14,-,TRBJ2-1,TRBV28,TGTGCCAGCAGTATAGGAGGACTAGTTCGGGAGCAGTTCTTC,CASSIGGLVREQFF
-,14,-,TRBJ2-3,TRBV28,TGTGCCAGCAGTTTATACCGGGTAGAAGATACGCAGTATTTT,CASSLYRVEDTQYF
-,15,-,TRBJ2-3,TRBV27,TGTGCCAGCTCCCTCCGGGACTCTAACACAGATACGCAGTATTTT,CASSLRDSNTDTQYF
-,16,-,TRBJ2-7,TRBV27,TGTGCCAGCAGCCCCGGGATTGGTCCACCCCTCCTCGAGCAGTACTTC,CASSPGIGPPLLEQYF
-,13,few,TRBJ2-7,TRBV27,TGTGCCAGCAGATACGGGACTTCTTACGAGCAGTACTTC,CASRYGTSYEQYF
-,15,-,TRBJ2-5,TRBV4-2,TGTGCCAGCAGCCAAGATCTGAACAGCCAAGAGACCCAGTACTTC,CASSQDLNSQETQYF
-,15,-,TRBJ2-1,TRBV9,TGTGCCAGCGGCAGTCCAGCGCCCACCTACAATGAGCAGTTCTTC,CASGSPAPTYNEQFF
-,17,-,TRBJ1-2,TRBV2,TGTGCCAGCAGTGAAGAGCGGGATCCAGAACCTAACTATGGCTACACCTTC,CASSEERDPEPNYGYTF
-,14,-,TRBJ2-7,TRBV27,TGTGCCAGCAGGCAGGACGGAGGGGTCCACGAGCAGTACTTC,CASRQDGGVHEQYF
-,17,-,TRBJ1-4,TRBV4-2,TGTGCCAGCAGCCAAGAAGGGCTGGCAGCAACTAATGAAAAACTGTTTTTT,CASSQEGLAATNEKLFF
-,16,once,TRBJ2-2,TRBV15,TGTGCCACCAGCAGAGGGGGCGAAGGTTTCACCGGGGAGCTGTTTTTT,CATSRGGEGFTGELFF
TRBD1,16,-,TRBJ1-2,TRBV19,TGTGCCAGTAGTATGGCTACAGGGGGATCGGACTATGGCTACACCTTC,CASSMATGGSDYGYTF
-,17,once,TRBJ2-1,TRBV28,TGTGCCAGCAGTTTCCTCCCTCCTAGAGACTCCTACAATGAGCAGTTCTTC,CASSFLPPRDSYNEQFF
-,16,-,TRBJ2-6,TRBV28,TGTGCCAGCAGTTCTTACAGGGAGACCGGGGCCAACGTCCTGACTTTC,CASSSYRETGANVLTF
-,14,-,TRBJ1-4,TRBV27,TGTGCCAGCAGTTTTGTGGGCGCTAATGAAAAACTGTTTTTT,CASSFVGANEKLFF
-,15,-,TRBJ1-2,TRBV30,TGTGCCTGGAGTGTAGGACTAGGGTCCGACTATGGCTACACCTTC,CAWSVGLGSDYGYTF